This T cell receptor (beta chain) derives from a study of vaccination and CD4 T cells after COVID-19. Study-wide context: In the convalescent cohort, there were six males and four females, two of them Hispanic. Cultures acting as controls obtained a CEFX pool, an HIV-1 Nef pool, or no peptide.

This clonotype has just one count. Its antigen remains unknown. From germline, CDR1 is MRHNA and CDR2 SNTAGT. Losses at the gene ends were 7 bases for V and 7 bases for J; bases not matched to a gene: 7. The CDR3 extends over 13 amino acids. Regarding treatment: approximately 11-day PBMC culture with coronavirus spike peptide pools or control peptides (ViraFEST assay). In this cohort, PCR tests turned positive between March and December 2020, predating US Alpha, Beta and Delta variants. Sequencing of DNA taken from cultured CD4+ T cells relied on the Oncomine TCR Beta short-read assay. In TCRdb, the PCR reads were re-called with MiXCR into one record per CDR3 protein. The sample records some 20,000 distinct CDR3 sequences, 65% to 80% being singletons.

The sample taken for sequencing was CD4+ T cells from blood, cultured in vitro. The chain links TRBV6-4 to TRBJ2-7; TRBD1 matches 10 bases. The sequence was obtained from a human donor who had recovered from COVID-19. CDR3 bases: TGTGCCAGCACCGGGACAGGGGTATGGGAGCAGTACTTC. Its protein product is CASTGTGVWEQYF.